This T cell receptor beta chain was identified in a study of blood T cell repertoires in COVID-19. Study overall: Italy, Spain and the United States were the sources of the convalescent and acute COVID-19 samples.

V was clipped by 2 bases and J by 3 bases; unmatched bases: 0. This CDR3 has 14 amino acids. CDR1 and CDR2 from the germline V gene are LNHDA and SQIVND (reference sequence). This clone was observed a few times. The protocol was immunoSEQ multiplex PCR, while the TCRdb copy is restricted to in-frame clones and leaves out a portion. The data hold tens of thousands of clones, with around 85% observed a single time. This sequence originates from a man in his 70s with acute or convalescent COVID-19. Source material: peripheral blood. The gene calls are TRBV19 and TRBJ2-2; 7 bases are shared with TRBD2. The CDR3 protein is CASSIREDTGELFF. CDR3 coding DNA: TGTGCCAGTAGTATACGGGAGGACACCGGGGAGCTGTTTTTT.